Following are 5 T cell receptor beta chains from one sample sequenced in a study of blood T cell repertoires in COVID-19. Repertoires were generated with immunoSEQ multiplex PCR, while TCRdb's copy carries only in-frame clones and drops some. The sample shows approximately 300,000 clones, 87% of them seen only once. The sequencing input was peripheral blood. The receptors were sampled from a man aged 18 to 29 with active or convalescent COVID-19.

This clone was found once. V usage is TRBV19 and J usage is TRBJ1-1; 7 bases agree with TRBD1. The CDR3 has 17 amino acids. Per germline, CDR1 LNHDA and CDR2 SQIVND (reference sequence). Germline trimming cut 3 bases from V and 6 bases from J; bases unmatched to any gene: 16. The CDR3 sequence is CASSIRIRGLGIAEAFF. The DNA for the CDR3 is TGTGCCAGTAGTATTCGGATTAGGGGGCTCGGAATCGCTGAAGCTTTCTTT.

V usage is TRBV5-1 and J usage is TRBJ1-1, with D possibly matching TRBD1 (5 bases). The CDR3 totals 13 residues. The V gene lost 0 bases and the J gene lost 7 bases, with 10 bases spanning the gap. CDR1 SGHRS and CDR2 YFSETQ come from the germline V gene. The CDR3 region is CASSLVGAGEAFF. The CDR3 DNA sequence: TGCGCCAGCAGCTTGGTAGGGGCAGGTGAAGCTTTCTTT.

The chain employs TRBV7-9 and TRBJ1-1, with D possibly being TRBD1 (6 bases). The germline V and J ends were trimmed by 8 bases and 0 bases, with 22 bases remaining between them. CDR1 is SEHNR and CDR2 is FQNEAQ in the germline V gene (reference sequence). The CDR3 spans 17 residues. DNA for the CDR3: TGTGCCAGCCGAATGGGAACAGGGCGGGTAATGAACACTGAAGCTTTCTTT. Its translation: CASRMGTGRVMNTEAFF. The complete variable domain, with remaining parts taken from reference TRBV7-9 and TRBJ1-1, reads DTGVSQNPRHKITKRGQNVTFRCDPISEHNRLYWYRQTLGQGPEFLTYFQNEAQLEKSRLLSDRFSAERPKGSFSTLEIQRTEQGDSAMYLCASRMGTGRVMNTEAFFGQGTRLTVV.

The rearrangement joins TRBV4-3 to TRBJ1-2, with D possibly matching TRBD1 (6 bases). V was clipped by 0 bases and J by 2 bases, with 10 bases between them. The CDR3 extends over 15 amino acids. Germline values: CDR1 LGHNA, CDR2 YSLEER. In DNA form, the CDR3 reads TGCGCCAGCAGCCAAGACCCAACAGGGAACTATGGCTACACCTTC. It codes for CASSQDPTGNYGYTF.

This chain joins TRBV28 and TRBJ1-1, with D unclear. From germline, CDR1 is MDHEN and CDR2 SYDVKM. The V and J ends lost 7 bases and 1 base respectively, with 16 bases between them. The length of the CDR3 is 15 residues. CDR3 amino acids: CASTWRPPENTEAFF. CDR3 nucleotides: TGTGCCAGCACTTGGCGGCCCCCGGAGAACACTGAAGCTTTCTTT. The variable domain in full, with the rest retrieved from reference TRBV28 and TRBJ1-1, is DVKVTQSSRYLVKRTGEKVFLECVQDMDHENMFWYRQDPGLGLRLIYFSYDVKMKEKGDIPEGYSVSREKKERFSLILESASTNQTSMYLCASTWRPPENTEAFFGQGTRLTVV.